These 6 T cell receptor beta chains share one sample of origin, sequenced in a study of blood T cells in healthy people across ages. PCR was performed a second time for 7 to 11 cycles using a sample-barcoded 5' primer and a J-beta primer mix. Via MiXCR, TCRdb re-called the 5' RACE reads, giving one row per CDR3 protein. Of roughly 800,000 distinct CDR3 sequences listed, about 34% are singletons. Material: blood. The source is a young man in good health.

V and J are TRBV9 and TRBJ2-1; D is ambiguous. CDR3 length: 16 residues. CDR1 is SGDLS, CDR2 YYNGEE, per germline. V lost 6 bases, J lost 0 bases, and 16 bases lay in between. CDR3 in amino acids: CASTRAPQSSYNEQFF. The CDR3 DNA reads TGTGCCAGCACCCGGGCCCCCCAATCCTCCTACAATGAGCAGTTCTTC.

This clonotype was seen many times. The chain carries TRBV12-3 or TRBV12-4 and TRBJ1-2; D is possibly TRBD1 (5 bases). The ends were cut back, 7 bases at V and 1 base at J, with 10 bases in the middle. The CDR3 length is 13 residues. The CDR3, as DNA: TGTGCCAGCACCCGGAGGGGTAACTATGGCTACACCTTC. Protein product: CASTRRGNYGYTF.

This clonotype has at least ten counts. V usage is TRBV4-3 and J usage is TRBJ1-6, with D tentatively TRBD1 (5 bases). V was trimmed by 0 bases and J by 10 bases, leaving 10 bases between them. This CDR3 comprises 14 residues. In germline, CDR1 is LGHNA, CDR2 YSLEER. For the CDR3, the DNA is TGCGCCAGCAGCCAAGACAGGGTCGGGTCACCCCTCCACTTT. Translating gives CASSQDRVGSPLHF.

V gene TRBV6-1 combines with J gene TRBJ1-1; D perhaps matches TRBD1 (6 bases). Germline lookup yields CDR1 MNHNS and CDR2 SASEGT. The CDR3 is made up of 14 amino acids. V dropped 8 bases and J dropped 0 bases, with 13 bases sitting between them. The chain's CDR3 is CASVGGAMNTEAFF. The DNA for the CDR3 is TGTGCCAGCGTGGGGGGGGCAATGAACACTGAAGCTTTCTTT.

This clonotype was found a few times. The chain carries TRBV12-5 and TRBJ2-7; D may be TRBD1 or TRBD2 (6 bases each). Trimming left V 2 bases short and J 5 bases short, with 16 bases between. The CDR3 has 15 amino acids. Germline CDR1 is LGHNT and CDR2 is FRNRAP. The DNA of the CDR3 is TGTGCTAGTGGTTTGTTATCCCTGGGGGGCCACGAGCAGTACTTC. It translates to CASGLLSLGGHEQYF.

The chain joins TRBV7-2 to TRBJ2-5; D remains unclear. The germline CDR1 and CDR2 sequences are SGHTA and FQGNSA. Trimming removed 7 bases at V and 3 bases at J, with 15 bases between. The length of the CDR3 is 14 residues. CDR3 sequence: CASTQWAAKETQYF. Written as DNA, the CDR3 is TGTGCCAGCACCCAATGGGCAGCAAAAGAGACCCAGTACTTC.